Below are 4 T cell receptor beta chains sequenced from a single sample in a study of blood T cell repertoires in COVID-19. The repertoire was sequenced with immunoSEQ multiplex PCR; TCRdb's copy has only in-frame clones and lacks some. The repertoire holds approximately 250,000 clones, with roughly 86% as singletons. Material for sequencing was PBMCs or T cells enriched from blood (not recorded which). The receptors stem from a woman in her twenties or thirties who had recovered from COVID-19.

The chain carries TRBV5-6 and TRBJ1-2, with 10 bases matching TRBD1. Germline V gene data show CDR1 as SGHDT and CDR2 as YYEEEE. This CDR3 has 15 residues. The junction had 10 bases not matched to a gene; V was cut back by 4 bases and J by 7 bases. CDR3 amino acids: CASSTRDRGRGGYTF. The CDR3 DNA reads TGTGCCAGCAGCACGAGGGACAGGGGAAGGGGTGGCTACACCTTC.

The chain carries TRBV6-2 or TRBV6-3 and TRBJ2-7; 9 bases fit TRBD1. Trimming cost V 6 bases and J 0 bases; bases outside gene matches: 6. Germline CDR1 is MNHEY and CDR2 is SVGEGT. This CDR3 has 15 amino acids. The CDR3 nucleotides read TGTGCCAGCAGGTACAGGGGGCGAACCTCCTACGAGCAGTACTTC. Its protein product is CASRYRGRTSYEQYF.

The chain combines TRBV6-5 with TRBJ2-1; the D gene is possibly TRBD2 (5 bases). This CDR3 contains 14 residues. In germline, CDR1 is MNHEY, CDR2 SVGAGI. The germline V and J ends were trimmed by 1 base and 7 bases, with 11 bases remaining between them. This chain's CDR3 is CASSYYEGSNEQFF. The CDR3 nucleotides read TGTGCCAGCAGTTACTACGAGGGCTCTAATGAGCAGTTCTTC.

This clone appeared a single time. This CDR3 reads CASSTRRGVGGAPVIITDTQYF. The CDR3, as DNA: TGTGCCAGCAGCACACGTAGAGGGGTCGGGGGGGCCCCCGTCATTATCACAGATACGCAGTATTTT. The chain employs TRBV9 and TRBJ2-3; TRBD2 matches 8 bases. This CDR3 has 22 amino acids. The V gene's germline CDR1 is SGDLS and CDR2 YYNGEE. The V gene end was trimmed by 4 bases and the J gene end by 2 bases; junction bases not matched to a gene: 27.